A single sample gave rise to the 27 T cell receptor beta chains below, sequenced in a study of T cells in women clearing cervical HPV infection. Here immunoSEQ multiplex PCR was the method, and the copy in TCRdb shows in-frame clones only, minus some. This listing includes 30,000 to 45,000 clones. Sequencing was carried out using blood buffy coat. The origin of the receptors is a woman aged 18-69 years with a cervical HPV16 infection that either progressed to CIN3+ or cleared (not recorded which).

The part of the CDR3 DNA that was read is TGTGCCAGCTCAGGGGGGATGAGCTCCTACAATGAG. It codes for CASSGGMSSYNE. Given in full, the CDR3 is CASSGGMSSYNEQFF. The V gene is TRBV2, the J gene TRBJ2-1; D is perhaps TRBD1 (7 bases). Read sequence stops 3 residues before the CDR3 end, and the germline J gene provides the missing end. CDR3 length equals 15 residues. Trimming took 8 bases from V and 0 from J, leaving 14 bases between them. Germline V gives CDR1 SNHLY, CDR2 FYNNEI.

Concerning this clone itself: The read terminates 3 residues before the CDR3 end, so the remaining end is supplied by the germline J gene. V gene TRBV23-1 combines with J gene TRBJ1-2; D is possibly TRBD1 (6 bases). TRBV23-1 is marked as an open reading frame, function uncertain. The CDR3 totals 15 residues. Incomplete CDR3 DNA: TGCGCCAGCAGCCAGTCGTGGTCGAGGACAGATACC. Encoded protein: CASSQSWSRTDT. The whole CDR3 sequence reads CASSQSWSRTDTYTF.

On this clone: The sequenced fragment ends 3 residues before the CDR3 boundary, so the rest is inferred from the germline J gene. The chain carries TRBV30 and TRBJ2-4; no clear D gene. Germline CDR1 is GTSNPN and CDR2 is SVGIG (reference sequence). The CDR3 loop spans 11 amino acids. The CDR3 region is CAWSLSYGQYF. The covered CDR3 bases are TGTGCCTGGAGTCTATCCTATGGT.

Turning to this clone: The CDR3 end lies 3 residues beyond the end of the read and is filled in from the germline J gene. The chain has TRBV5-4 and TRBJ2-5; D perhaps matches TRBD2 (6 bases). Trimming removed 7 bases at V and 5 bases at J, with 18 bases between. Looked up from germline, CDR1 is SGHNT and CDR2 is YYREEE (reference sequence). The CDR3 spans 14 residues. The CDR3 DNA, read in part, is TGTGCCAGCGCCCCTGGAGGGGTGGGCGAGACC. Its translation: CASAPGGVGET. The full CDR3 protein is CASAPGGVGETQYF.

The sequenced part of the CDR3 DNA is TGCAGTGCTAGAGTGCGGGGATCCCAAGAGACC. Amino acids: CSARVRGSQET. The entire CDR3 reads CSARVRGSQETQYF. The chain joins TRBV20-1 to TRBJ2-5, with a weak D call TRBD2 (6 bases). The read gets to within 3 residues of the CDR3 end, and the germline J gene fills in the rest. The germline V and J ends were trimmed by 1 base and 1 base, with 10 bases remaining between them. Looked up from germline, CDR1 is DFQATT and CDR2 is SNEGSKA (reference sequence). The CDR3 is 14 residues long.

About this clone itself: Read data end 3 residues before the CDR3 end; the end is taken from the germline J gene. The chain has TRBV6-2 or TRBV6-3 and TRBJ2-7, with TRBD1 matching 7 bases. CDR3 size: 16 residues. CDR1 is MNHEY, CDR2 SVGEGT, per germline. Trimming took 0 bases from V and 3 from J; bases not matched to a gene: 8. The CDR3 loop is CASSYSDRVSLYEQYF. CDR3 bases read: TGTGCCAGCAGTTACTCTGACAGGGTCTCCCTCTACGAG.

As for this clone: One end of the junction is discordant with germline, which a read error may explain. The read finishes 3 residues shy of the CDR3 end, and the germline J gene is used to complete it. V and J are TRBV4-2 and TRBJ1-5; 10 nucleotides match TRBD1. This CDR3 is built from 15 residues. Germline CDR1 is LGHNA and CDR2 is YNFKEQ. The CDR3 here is CASSQDRGPNQPQHF. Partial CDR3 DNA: TGCGCCAGCAGCCAAGACAGGGGGCCCAATCAGCCC.

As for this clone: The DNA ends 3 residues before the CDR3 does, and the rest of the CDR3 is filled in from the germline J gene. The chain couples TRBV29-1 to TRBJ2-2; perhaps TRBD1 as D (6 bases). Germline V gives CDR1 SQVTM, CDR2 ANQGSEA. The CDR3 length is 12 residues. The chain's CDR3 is CSASRGGEKLFF. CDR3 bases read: TGCAGCGCGAGCAGGGGCGGCGAAAAG.

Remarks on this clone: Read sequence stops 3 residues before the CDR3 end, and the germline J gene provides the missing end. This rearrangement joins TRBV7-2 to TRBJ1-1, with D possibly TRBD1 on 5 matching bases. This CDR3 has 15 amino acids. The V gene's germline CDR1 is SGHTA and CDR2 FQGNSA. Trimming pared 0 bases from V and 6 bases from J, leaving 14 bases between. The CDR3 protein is CASSLAGVMVAEAFF. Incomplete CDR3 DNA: TGTGCCAGCAGCTTAGCAGGGGTGATGGTTGCTGAA.

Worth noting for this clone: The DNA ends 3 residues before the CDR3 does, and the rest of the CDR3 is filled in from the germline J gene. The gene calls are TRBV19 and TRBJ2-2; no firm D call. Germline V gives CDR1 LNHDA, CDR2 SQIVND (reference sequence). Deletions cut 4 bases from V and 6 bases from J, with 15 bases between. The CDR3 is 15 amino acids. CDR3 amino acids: CASSTQYLRAGELFF. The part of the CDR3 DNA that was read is TGTGCCAGTAGTACCCAATATCTTAGGGCCGGGGAG.

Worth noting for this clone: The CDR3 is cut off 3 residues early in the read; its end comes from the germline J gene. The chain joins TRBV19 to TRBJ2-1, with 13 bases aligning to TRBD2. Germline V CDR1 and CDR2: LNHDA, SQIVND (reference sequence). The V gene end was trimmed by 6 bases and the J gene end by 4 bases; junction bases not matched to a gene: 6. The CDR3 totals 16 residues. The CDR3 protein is CASRETSGGEYNEQFF. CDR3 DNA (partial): TGTGCCAGTAGGGAAACTAGCGGGGGGGAATACAATGAG.

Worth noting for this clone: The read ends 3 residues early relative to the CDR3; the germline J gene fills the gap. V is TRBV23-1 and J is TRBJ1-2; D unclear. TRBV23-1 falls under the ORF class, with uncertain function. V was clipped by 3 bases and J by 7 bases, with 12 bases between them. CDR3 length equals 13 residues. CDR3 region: CASSHPSYGGYTF. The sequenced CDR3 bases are TGCGCCAGCAGTCATCCGAGCTACGGTGGC.

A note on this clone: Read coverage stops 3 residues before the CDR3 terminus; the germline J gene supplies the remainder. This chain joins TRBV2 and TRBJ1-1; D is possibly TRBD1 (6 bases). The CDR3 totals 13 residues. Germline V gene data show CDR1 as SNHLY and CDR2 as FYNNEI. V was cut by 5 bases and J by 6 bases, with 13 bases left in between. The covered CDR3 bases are TGTGCCAGCAGTTTTCAGGAGGGGGCTGAA. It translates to CASSFQEGAE. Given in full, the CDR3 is CASSFQEGAEAFF.

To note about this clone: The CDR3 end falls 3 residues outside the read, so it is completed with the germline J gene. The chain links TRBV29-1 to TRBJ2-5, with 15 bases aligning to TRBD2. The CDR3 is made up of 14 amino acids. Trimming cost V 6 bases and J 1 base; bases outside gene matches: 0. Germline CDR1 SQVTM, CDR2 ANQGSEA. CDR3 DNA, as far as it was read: TGCAGCGTGGGACTAGCGGGGGGCCAAGAGACC. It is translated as CSVGLAGGQET. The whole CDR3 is CSVGLAGGQETQYF.

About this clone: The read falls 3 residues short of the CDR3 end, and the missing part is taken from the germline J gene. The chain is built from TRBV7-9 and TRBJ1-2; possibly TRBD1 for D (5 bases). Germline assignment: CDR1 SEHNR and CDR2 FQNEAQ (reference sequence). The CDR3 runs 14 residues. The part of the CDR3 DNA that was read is TGTGCCAGCAGCCCTCAGGCGGGGGTCTACGAC. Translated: CASSPQAGVYD. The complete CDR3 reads CASSPQAGVYDYTF.

The sequenced CDR3 bases are TGCAGCGCGAGCAGGGGCGGCGAAAAA. It yields the protein CSASRGGEK. The whole CDR3 region reads CSASRGGEKLFF. The chain couples TRBV29-1 to TRBJ1-4; D is perhaps TRBD1 (6 bases). The read finishes 3 residues shy of the CDR3 end, and the germline J gene is used to complete it. Germline V gives CDR1 SQVTM, CDR2 ANQGSEA. CDR3 size: 12 residues. Trimming left V 7 bases short and J 8 bases short, with 14 bases between.

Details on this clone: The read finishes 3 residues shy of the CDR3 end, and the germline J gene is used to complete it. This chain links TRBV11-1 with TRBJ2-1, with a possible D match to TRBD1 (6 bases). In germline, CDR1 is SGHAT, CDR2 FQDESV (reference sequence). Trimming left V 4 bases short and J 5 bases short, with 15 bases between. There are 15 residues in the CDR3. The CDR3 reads CASSWTVSGHNEQFF. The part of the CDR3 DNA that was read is TGTGCCAGCAGCTGGACAGTTTCAGGGCACAATGAG. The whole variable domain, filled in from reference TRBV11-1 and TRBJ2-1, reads EAEVAQSPRYKITEKSQAVAFWCDPISGHATLYWYRQILGQGPELLVQFQDESVVDDSQLPKDRFSAERLKGVDSTLKIQPAELGDSAMYLCASSWTVSGHNEQFFGPGTRLTVL.

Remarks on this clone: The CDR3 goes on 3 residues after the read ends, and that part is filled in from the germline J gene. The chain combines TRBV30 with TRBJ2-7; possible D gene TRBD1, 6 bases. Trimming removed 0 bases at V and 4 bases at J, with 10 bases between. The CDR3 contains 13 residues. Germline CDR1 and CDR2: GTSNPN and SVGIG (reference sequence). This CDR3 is CAWSVGGGYEQYF. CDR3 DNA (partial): TGTGCCTGGAGTGTAGGGGGTGGGTACGAG.

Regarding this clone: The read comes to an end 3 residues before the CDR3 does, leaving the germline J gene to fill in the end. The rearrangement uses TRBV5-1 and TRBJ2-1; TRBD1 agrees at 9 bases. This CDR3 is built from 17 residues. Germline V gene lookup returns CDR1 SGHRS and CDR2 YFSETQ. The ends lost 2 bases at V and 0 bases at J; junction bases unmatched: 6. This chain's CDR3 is CASSFGTGRSSYNEQFF. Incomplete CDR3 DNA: TGCGCCAGCAGCTTTGGGACAGGGCGAAGCTCCTACAATGAG.

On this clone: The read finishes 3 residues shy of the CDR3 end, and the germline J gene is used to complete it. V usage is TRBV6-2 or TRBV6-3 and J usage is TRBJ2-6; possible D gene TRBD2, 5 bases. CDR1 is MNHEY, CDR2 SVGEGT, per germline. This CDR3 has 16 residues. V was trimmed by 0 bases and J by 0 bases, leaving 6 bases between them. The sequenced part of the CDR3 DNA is TGTGCCAGCAGTTACTCGCGGGTCTCTGGGGCCAACGTC. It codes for CASSYSRVSGANV. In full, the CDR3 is CASSYSRVSGANVLTF.

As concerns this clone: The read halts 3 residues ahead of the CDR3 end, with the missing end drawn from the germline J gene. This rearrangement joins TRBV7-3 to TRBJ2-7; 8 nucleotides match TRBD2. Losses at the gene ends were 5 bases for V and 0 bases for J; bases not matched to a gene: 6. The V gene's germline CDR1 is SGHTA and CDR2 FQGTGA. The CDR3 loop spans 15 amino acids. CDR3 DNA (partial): TGTGCCAGCAGCCAAGGCGGGGGGCCCTCCTACGAG. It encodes CASSQGGGPSYE. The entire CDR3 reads CASSQGGGPSYEQYF. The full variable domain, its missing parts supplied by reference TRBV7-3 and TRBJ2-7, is GAGVSQTPSNKVTEKGKYVELRCDPISGHTALYWYRQSLGQGPEFLIYFQGTGAADDSGLPNDRFFAVRPEGSVSTLKIQRTERGDSAVYLCASSQGGGPSYEQYFGPGTRLTVT.

The CDR3 loop is CASSLGGSNSPLHF. Incomplete CDR3 DNA: TGTGCCAGCAGCTTGGGGGGGAGTAATTCACCC. The rearrangement joins TRBV7-6 to TRBJ1-6, with D possibly matching TRBD1 (5 bases). The observed sequence ends 3 residues before the CDR3 terminus, with the missing tail filled in from the germline J gene. This CDR3 comprises 14 residues. Germline CDR1 reads SGHVS; CDR2 reads FNYEAQ. Trimming left V 3 bases short and J 6 bases short, with 9 bases between.

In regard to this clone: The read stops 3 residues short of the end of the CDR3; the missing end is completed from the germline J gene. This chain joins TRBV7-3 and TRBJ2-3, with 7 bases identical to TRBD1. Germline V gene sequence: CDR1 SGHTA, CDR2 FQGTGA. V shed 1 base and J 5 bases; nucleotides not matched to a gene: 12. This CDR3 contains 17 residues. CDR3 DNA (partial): TGTGCCAGCAGCTTAATTGGGCAGGGGGACCGTGGAGATACG. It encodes CASSLIGQGDRGDT. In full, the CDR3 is CASSLIGQGDRGDTQYF. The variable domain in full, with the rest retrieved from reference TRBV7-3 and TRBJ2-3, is GAGVSQTPSNKVTEKGKYVELRCDPISGHTALYWYRQSLGQGPEFLIYFQGTGAADDSGLPNDRFFAVRPEGSVSTLKIQRTERGDSAVYLCASSLIGQGDRGDTQYFGPGTRLTVL.

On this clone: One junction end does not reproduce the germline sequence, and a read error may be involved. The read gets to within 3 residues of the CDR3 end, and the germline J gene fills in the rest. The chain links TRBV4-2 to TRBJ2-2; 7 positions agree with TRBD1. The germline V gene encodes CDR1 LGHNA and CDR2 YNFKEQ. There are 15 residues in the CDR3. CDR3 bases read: TGCGCCAGCAGCCTCTCGACAGGGCTAACCGGGGAG. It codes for CASSLSTGLTGE. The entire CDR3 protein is CASSLSTGLTGELFF.

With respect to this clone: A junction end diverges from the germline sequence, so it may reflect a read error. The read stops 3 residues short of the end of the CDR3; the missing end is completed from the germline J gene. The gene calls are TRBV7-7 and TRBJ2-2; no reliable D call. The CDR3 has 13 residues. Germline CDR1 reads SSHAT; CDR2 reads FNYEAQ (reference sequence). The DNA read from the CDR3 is TGTGCTAGCAGCTTAGGCTATGGTGAAAAG. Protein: CASSLGYGEK. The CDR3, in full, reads CASSLGYGEKLFF.

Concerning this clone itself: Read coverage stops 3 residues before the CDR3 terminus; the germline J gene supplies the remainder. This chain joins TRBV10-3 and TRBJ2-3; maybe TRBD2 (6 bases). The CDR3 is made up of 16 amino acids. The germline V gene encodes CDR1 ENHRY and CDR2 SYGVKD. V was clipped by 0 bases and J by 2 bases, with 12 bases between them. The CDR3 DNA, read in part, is TGTGCCATCAGTGAGTCAGGGCGGGGAAACACAGATACG. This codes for CAISESGRGNTDT. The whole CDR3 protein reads CAISESGRGNTDTQYF.

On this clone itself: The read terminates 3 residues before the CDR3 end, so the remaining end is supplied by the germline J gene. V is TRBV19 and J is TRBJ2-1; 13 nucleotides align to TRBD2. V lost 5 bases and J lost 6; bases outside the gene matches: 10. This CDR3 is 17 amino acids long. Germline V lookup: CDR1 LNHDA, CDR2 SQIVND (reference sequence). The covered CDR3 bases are TGTGCCAGTAGTTCTCGGACTAGCGGGGGTACTAGCAATGAG. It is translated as CASSSRTSGGTSNE. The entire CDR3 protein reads CASSSRTSGGTSNEQFF.